This T cell receptor beta chain was retrieved from a study of CD8 T cells in ankylosing spondylitis. Notes on the study in general: Within ankylosing spondylitis blood, a TCR beta motif made up of several highly homologous variants appeared to be characteristic. Peripheral blood samples showed relatively rare disease-linked clones, and these clones were CD8+.

TCRdb fed the 5' RACE reads into MiXCR, producing one record per CDR3 protein. The sample consists of roughly 200,000 distinct CDR3 sequences, under 30% of them appearing once. This clonotype was seen only once. As yet, its antigen is unknown. Germline CDR1 is DFQATT and CDR2 is SNEGSKA (reference sequence). The trim removed 5 bases at V and 1 base at J, leaving 1 base unmatched. The CDR3 runs to 12 residues. The clonotype was recovered from a male donor with ankylosing spondylitis or in good health (not recorded which). The material sequenced was blood, either unsorted or a sorted T cell fraction (not recorded which). The J gene is TRBJ2-5, the V gene TRBV20-1; TRBD1 matches at 7 bases. The CDR3 DNA is TGCAGTGCTGGGACAGCCCAAGAGACCCAGTACTTC. Translation gives CSAGTAQETQYF.